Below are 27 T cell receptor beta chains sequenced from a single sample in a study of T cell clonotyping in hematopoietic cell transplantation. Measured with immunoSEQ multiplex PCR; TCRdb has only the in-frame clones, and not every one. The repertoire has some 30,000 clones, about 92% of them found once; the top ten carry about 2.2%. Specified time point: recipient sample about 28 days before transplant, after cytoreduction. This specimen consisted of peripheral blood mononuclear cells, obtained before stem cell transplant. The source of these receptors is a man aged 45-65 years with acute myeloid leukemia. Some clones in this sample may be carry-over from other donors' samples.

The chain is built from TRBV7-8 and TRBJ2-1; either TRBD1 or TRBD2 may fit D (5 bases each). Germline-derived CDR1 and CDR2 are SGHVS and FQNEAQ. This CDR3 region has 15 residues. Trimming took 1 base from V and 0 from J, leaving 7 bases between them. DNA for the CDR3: TGTGCCAGCAGCTTAGTTGGGGGCTCCTACAATGAGCAGTTCTTC. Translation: CASSLVGGSYNEQFF. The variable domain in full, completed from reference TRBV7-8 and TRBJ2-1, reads GAGVSQSPRYKVAKRGQDVALRCDPISGHVSLFWYQQALGQGPEFLTYFQNEAQLDKSGLPSDRFFAERPEGSVSTLKIQRTQQEDSAVYLCASSLVGGSYNEQFFGPGTRLTVL.

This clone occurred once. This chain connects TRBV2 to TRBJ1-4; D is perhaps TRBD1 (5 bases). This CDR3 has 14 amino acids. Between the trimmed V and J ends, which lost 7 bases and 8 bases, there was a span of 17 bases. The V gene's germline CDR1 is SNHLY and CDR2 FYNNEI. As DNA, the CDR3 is TGTGCCAGCATGGATGGCAGGGTAAAAGAAAAACTGTTTTTT. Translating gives CASMDGRVKEKLFF. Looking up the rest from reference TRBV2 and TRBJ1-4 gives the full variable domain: EPEVTQTPSHQVTQMGQEVILRCVPISNHLYFYWYRQILGQKVEFLVSFYNNEISEKSEIFDDQFSVERPDGSNFTLKIRSTKLEDSAMYFCASMDGRVKEKLFFGSGTQLSVL.

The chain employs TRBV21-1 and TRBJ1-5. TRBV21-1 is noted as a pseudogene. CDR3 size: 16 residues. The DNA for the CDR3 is TGTGCCAGCAGCAAAGATAGGCAGGGAGTTAATCAGCCCCAGCATTTT. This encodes CASSKDRQGVNQPQHF.

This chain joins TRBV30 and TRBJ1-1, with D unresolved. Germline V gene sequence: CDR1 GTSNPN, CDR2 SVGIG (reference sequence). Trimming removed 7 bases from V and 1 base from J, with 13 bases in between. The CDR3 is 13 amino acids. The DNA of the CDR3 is TGTGCCTTAACTATAGCAGGGAACACTGAAGCTTTCTTT. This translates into CALTIAGNTEAFF.

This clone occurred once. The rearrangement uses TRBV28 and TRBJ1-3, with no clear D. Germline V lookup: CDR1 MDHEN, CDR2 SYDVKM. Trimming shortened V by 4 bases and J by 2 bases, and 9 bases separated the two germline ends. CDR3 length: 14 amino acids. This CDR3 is CASSSEGTGNTIYF. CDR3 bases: TGTGCCAGCAGTTCGGAGGGTACTGGAAACACCATATATTTT.

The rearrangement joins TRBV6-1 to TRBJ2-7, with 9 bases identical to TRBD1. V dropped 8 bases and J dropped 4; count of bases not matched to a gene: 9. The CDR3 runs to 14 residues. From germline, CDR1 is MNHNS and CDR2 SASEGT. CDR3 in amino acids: CASLSRDRVYEQYF. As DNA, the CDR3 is TGTGCCAGCCTAAGCCGGGACAGGGTATACGAGCAGTACTTC.

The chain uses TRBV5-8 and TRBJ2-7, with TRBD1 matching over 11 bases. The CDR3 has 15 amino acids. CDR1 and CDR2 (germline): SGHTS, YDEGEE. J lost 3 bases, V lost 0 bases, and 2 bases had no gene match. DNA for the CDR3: TGTGCCAGCAGCTTGGCCGGGACAGGGGGCTACGAGCAGTACTTC. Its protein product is CASSLAGTGGYEQYF.

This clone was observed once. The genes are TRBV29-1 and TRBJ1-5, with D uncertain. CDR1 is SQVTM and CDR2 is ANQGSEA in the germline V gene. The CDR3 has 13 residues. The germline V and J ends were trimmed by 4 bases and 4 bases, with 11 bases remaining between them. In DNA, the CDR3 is TGCAGCGTTGGGTCAGATCGGAATCAGCCCCAGCATTTT. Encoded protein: CSVGSDRNQPQHF.

CDR3 sequence: CASSSTVSYEQYF. CDR3 DNA: TGTGCCAGCAGCTCGACCGTCTCCTACGAGCAGTACTTC. V usage is TRBV7-8 and J usage is TRBJ2-7; D not resolved. This CDR3 is 13 amino acids long. Trimming stripped 4 bases from V and 0 bases from J, with 7 bases between. Germline V gives CDR1 SGHVS, CDR2 FQNEAQ.

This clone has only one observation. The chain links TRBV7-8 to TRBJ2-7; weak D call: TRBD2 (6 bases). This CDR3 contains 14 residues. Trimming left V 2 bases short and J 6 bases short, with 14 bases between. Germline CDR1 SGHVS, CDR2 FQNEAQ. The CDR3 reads CASSLRDSGSEQYF. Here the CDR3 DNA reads TGTGCCAGCAGCTTAAGAGATAGCGGCAGCGAGCAGTACTTC.

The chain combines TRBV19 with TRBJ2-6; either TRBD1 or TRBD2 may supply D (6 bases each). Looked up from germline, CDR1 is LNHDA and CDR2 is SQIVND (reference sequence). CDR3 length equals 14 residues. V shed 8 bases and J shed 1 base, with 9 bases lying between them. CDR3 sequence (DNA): TGTGCCAGTTGGAGGGGGTCTGGGGCCAACGTCCTGACTTTC. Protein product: CASWRGSGANVLTF. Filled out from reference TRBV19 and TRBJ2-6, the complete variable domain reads DGGITQSPKYLFRKEGQNVTLSCEQNLNHDAMYWYRQDPGQGLRLIYYSQIVNDFQKGDIAEGYSVSREKKESFPLTVTSAQKNPTAFYLCASWRGSGANVLTFGAGSRLTVL.

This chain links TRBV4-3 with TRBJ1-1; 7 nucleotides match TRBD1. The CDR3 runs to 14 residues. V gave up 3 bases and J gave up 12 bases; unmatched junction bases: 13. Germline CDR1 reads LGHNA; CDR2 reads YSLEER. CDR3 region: CASSHPEGGYEPFF. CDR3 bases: TGCGCCAGCAGCCATCCAGAAGGGGGCTACGAGCCTTTCTTT.

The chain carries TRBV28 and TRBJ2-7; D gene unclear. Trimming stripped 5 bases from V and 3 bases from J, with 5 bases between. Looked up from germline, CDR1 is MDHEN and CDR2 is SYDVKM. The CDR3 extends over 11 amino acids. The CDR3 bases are TGTGCCAGCAGTGATGTCTACGAGCAGTACTTC. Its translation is CASSDVYEQYF.

CDR3 DNA: TGTGCCAGCAGCTTAGACGGGGGGGCCAACTCCTACGAGCAGTACTTC. It is translated as CASSLDGGANSYEQYF. The V and J genes are TRBV7-2 and TRBJ2-7; 8 nucleotides match TRBD2. Germline V gene data show CDR1 as SGHTA and CDR2 as FQGNSA. V shed 1 base and J 0 bases; nucleotides not matched to a gene: 5. The length of the CDR3 is 16 residues.

CDR3 DNA: TGTGCCAGCAGTTACTTTGGACAGGGAGAGACCCAGTACTTC. It translates to CASSYFGQGETQYF. The chain combines TRBV6-5 with TRBJ2-5; 8 nucleotides line up with TRBD1. V trimming: 1 base; J trimming: 4 bases; junction bases outside the gene matches: 2. Germline V gene data show CDR1 as MNHEY and CDR2 as SVGAGI. This CDR3 has 14 amino acids.

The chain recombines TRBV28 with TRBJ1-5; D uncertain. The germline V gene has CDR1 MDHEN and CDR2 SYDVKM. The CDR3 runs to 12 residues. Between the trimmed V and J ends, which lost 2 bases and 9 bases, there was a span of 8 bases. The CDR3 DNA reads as TGTGCCAGCAGTTTAAGGGCTAGGCCCCAGCATTTT. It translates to CASSLRARPQHF.

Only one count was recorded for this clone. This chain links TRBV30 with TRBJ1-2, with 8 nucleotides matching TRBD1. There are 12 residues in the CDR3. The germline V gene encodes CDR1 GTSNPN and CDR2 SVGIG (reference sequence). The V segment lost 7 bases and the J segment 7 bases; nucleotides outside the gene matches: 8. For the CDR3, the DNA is TGTGCCTACGAGGACAGGGTTGCTGGCTACACCTTC. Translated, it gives CAYEDRVAGYTF. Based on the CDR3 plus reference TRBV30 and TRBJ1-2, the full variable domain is SQTIHQWPATLVQPVGSPLSLECTVEGTSNPNLYWYRQAAGRGLQLLFYSVGIGQISSEVPQNLSASRPQDRQFILSSKKLLLSDSGFYLCAYEDRVAGYTFGSGTRLTVV.

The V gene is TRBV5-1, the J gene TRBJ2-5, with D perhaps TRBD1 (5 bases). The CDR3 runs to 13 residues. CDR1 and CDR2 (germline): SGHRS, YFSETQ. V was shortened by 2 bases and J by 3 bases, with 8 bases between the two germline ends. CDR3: CASSLAGKETQYF. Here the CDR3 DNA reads TGCGCCAGCAGCTTAGCAGGGAAAGAGACCCAGTACTTC.

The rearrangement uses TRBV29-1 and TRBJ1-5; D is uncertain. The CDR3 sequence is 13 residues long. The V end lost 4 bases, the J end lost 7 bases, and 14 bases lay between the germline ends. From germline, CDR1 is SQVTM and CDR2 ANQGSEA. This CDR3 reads CSVGVSADQPQHF. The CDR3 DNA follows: TGCAGCGTTGGTGTCTCAGCCGACCAGCCCCAGCATTTT. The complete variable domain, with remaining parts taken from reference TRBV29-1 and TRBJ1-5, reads SAVISQKPSRDICQRGTSLTIQCQVDSQVTMMFWYRQQPGQSLTLIATANQGSEATYESGFVIDKFPISRPNLTFSTLTVSNMSPEDSSIYLCSVGVSADQPQHFGDGTRLSIL.

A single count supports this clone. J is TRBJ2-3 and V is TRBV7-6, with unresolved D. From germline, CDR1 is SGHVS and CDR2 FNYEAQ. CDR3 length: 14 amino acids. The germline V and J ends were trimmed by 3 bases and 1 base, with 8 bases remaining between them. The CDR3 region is CASSFETRTDTQYF. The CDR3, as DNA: TGTGCCAGCAGCTTTGAGACCCGCACAGATACGCAGTATTTT.

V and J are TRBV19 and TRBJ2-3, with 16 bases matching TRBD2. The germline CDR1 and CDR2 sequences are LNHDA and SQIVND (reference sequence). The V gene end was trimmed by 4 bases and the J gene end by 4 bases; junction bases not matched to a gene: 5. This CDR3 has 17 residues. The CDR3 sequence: CASSTGLAGGLADTQYF. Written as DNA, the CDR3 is TGTGCCAGTAGTACGGGACTAGCGGGGGGGCTTGCAGATACGCAGTATTTT.

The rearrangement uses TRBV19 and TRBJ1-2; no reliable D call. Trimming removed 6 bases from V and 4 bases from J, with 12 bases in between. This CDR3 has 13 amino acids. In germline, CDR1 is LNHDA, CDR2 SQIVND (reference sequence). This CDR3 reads CASRYGQIYGYTF. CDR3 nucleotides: TGTGCCAGTAGATACGGGCAAATCTATGGCTACACCTTC.

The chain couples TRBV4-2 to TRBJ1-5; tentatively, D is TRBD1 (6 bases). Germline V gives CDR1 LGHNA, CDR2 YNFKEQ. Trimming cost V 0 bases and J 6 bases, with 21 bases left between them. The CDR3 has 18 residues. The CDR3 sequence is CASSQEAGAGAGGQPQHF. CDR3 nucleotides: TGTGCCAGCAGCCAAGAGGCGGGGGCAGGGGCTGGGGGTCAGCCCCAGCATTTT.

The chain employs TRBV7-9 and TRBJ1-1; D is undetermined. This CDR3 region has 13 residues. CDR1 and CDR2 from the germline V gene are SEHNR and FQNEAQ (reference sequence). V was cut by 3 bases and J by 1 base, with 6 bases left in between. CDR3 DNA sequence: TGTGCCAGCAGCTTCAGCGGGAACACTGAAGCTTTCTTT. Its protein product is CASSFSGNTEAFF.

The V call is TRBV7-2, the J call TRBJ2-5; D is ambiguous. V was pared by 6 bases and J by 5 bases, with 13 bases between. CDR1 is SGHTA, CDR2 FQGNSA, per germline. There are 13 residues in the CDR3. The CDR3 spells CASSPEPKETQYF. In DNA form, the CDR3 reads TGTGCCAGCAGTCCCGAACCGAAGGAGACCCAGTACTTC.

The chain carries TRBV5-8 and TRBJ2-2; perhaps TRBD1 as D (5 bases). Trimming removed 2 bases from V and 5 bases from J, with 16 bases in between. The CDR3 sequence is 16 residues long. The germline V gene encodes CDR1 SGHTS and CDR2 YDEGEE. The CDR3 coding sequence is TGTGCCAGCAGCTTTAGGGGTAGGGCGCGGACCGGGGAGCTGTTTTTT. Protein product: CASSFRGRARTGELFF.

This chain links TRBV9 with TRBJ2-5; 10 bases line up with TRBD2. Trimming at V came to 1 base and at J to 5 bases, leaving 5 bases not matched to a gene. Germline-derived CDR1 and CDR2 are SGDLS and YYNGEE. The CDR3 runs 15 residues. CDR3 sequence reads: CASSVSGGAWETQYF. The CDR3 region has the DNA TGTGCCAGCAGCGTAAGCGGGGGGGCCTGGGAGACCCAGTACTTC.